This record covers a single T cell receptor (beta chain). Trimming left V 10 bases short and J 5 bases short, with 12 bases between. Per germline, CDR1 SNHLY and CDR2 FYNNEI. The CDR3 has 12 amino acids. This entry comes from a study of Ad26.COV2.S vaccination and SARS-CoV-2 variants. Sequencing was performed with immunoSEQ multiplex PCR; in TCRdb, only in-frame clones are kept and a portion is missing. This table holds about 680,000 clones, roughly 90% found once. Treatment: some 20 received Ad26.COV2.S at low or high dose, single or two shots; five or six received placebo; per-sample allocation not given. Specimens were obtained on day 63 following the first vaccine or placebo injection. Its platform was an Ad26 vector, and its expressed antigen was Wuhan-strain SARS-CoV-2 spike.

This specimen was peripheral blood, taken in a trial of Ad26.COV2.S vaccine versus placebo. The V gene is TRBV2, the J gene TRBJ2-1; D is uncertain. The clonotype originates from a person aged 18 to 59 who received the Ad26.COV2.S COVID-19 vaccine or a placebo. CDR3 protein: CATPFRDNEQFF. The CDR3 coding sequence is TGTGCCACCCCTTTCCGGGACAATGAGCAGTTCTTC.